These 15 T cell receptor beta chains originate from one sample sequenced in a study of blood T cells in healthy people across ages. Through a sample-barcoded 5' primer and a J-beta primer mix, a second PCR was run for roughly 7 to 11 cycles. TCRdb independently ran MiXCR on the 5' RACE reads; one entry per CDR3 protein. Of 1.5 million to 2 million distinct CDR3 sequences listed, approximately 32% were seen once; the top ten hold around 11%. Sequencing used blood. The source of these receptors is a woman in her 30s in good health.

This clonotype occurred a few times. The chain joins TRBV5-5 to TRBJ1-2; no firm D call. V was trimmed by 4 bases and J by 0 bases, leaving 7 bases between them. This CDR3 spans 13 amino acids. Germline assignment: CDR1 SGHKS and CDR2 YYEKEE (reference sequence). The DNA for the CDR3 is TGTGCCAGCAGCGCAGCAGCTAACTATGGCTACACCTTC. Protein product: CASSAAANYGYTF.

The genes are TRBV3-1 and TRBJ1-2; perhaps TRBD1 as D (6 bases). Germline loops: CDR1 LGHDT, CDR2 YNNKEL (reference sequence). V lost 2 bases, J lost 4 bases, and 11 bases lay in between. The CDR3 runs 14 residues. As DNA, the CDR3 is TGTGCCAGCAGCCAATTACAGGGTATCTATGGCTACACCTTC. Translation: CASSQLQGIYGYTF. The full variable domain, in which reference TRBV3-1 and TRBJ1-2 provide the parts outside the CDR3, is DTAVSQTPKYLVTQMGNDKSIKCEQNLGHDTMYWYKQDSKKFLKIMFSYNNKELIINETVPNRFSPKSPDKAHLNLHINSLELGDSAVYFCASSQLQGIYGYTFGSGTRLTVV.

The V and J genes are TRBV18 and TRBJ2-1; no clear D. V was cut by 2 bases and J by 5 bases, with 10 bases left in between. CDR1 is KGHSH and CDR2 is LQKENI in the germline V gene. The CDR3 has 14 amino acids. The CDR3 coding sequence is TGTGCCAGCTCACCATATTCTGGTAACAATGAGCAGTTCTTC. Its translation is CASSPYSGNNEQFF. Based on the CDR3 plus reference TRBV18 and TRBJ2-1, the full variable domain is NAGVMQNPRHLVRRRGQEARLRCSPMKGHSHVYWYRQLPEEGLKFMVYLQKENIIDESGMPKERFSAEFPKEGPSILRIQQVVRGDSAAYFCASSPYSGNNEQFFGPGTRLTVL.

This clonotype was counted only a few times. Its ends do not fully match the called genes, so a read error is possible. The chain employs TRBV4-1 and TRBJ2-3; 10 bases fit TRBD2. CDR1 and CDR2 (germline): MGHRA, YSYEKL. There are 15 residues in the CDR3. In DNA form, the CDR3 reads TGCGCCAGCAGCCAAGTCAGCGGGAGGGGAGATACGCGGTATTTT. Amino acid sequence: CASSQVSGRGDTRYF.

Only a few counts were recorded for this clonotype. This chain links TRBV20-1 with TRBJ2-7; the D is unclear. CDR1 and CDR2 (germline): DFQATT, SNEGSKA (reference sequence). The CDR3 has 16 amino acids. Trimming left V 0 bases short and J 3 bases short, with 18 bases between. CDR3 nucleotide sequence: TGCAGTGCTAGAGATCGTCTAGGCAGCGAATACTACGAGCAGTACTTC. It codes for CSARDRLGSEYYEQYF.

CDR3 bases: TGTGCCTGGAACCAGGGTTGGGGTGGCTACACCTTC. Translating gives CAWNQGWGGYTF. The chain combines TRBV30 with TRBJ1-2; a possible D gene is TRBD1 (5 bases). The CDR3 extends over 12 amino acids. Germline CDR1 reads GTSNPN; CDR2 reads SVGIG (reference sequence). V shed 4 bases and J shed 7 bases, with 13 bases lying between them.

This clonotype was seen at least ten times. V and J are TRBV29-1 and TRBJ2-5; 12 positions match TRBD2. With V trimmed by 7 bases and J by 5 bases, 14 bases remained unmatched. The CDR3 has 16 amino acids. The germline V gene has CDR1 SQVTM and CDR2 ANQGSEA. The CDR3 loop reads CSARGGLAGSSETQYF. In DNA, the CDR3 is TGCAGCGCCCGGGGAGGACTAGCGGGATCCTCGGAGACCCAGTACTTC. The complete variable domain, with remaining parts taken from reference TRBV29-1 and TRBJ2-5, reads SAVISQKPSRDICQRGTSLTIQCQVDSQVTMMFWYRQQPGQSLTLIATANQGSEATYESGFVIDKFPISRPNLTFSTLTVSNMSPEDSSIYLCSARGGLAGSSETQYFGPGTRLLVL.

This clonotype has a handful of counts. The gene calls are TRBV4-1 and TRBJ2-5; 8 bases match TRBD2. This CDR3 is 16 amino acids long. The germline CDR1 and CDR2 sequences are MGHRA and YSYEKL. After removal of 1 base from V and 4 bases from J, the junction contained 8 bases not matched to a gene. CDR3 loop: CASSQAWRGEGETQYF. The CDR3 DNA reads TGCGCCAGCAGCCAAGCTTGGCGGGGGGAAGGAGAGACCCAGTACTTC.

The gene calls are TRBV4-1 and TRBJ2-2; D is unresolved. The V end lost 4 bases, the J end lost 0 bases, and 15 bases lay between the germline ends. This CDR3 is built from 17 residues. Germline values: CDR1 MGHRA, CDR2 YSYEKL. In DNA, the CDR3 is TGCGCCAGCAGCCGCTCTGAAGACTTTTCGAACACCGGGGAGCTGTTTTTT. Protein product: CASSRSEDFSNTGELFF.

This clonotype was found a few times. This chain links TRBV4-1 with TRBJ2-1; tentative D call: TRBD2 (6 bases). Germline-derived CDR1 and CDR2 are MGHRA and YSYEKL. This CDR3 comprises 15 residues. V lost 0 bases and J 4 bases, leaving 10 bases between the germline ends. The CDR3 DNA reads TGCGCCAGCAGCCAAGAAGGTAGCGGTTACAATGAGCAGTTCTTC. Its translation: CASSQEGSGYNEQFF.

As regards this clonotype: A much larger clone differs by one base, so this may be a read error. J is TRBJ2-5 and V is TRBV4-1; 13 nucleotides line up with TRBD2. The CDR3 is 16 amino acids. CDR1 and CDR2 (germline): MGHRA, YSYEKL. DNA of the CDR3: TGCGCCGGCAGAGGGACTAGCGGGGCCGTCCAAGAGACCCAGTACTTC. Amino acid sequence: CAGRGTSGAVQETQYF.

This chain joins TRBV7-2 and TRBJ1-1; D call uncertain. CDR3 length: 13 amino acids. CDR1 is SGHTA, CDR2 FQGNSA, per germline. The germline V and J ends were trimmed by 5 bases and 3 bases, with 10 bases remaining between them. In DNA form, the CDR3 reads TGTACCAGCAGCCTCGGGCTGTACACTGAAGCTTTCTTT. Residues: CTSSLGLYTEAFF. The entire variable domain, with the rest obtained from reference TRBV7-2 and TRBJ1-1, is as follows: GAGVSQSPSNKVTEKGKDVELRCDPISGHTALYWYRQSLGQGLEFLIYFQGNSAPDKSGLPSDRFSAERTGGSVSTLTIQRTQQEDSAVYLCTSSLGLYTEAFFGQGTRLTVV.

The V gene is TRBV4-1, the J gene TRBJ2-1; possible D gene TRBD2, 6 bases. CDR1 is MGHRA, CDR2 YSYEKL, per germline. The length of the CDR3 is 17 residues. V was clipped by 3 bases and J by 3 bases, with 18 bases between them. CDR3 nucleotides: TGCGCCAGCAGCCAGGAAACGGGACTGGTATACTACAATGAGCAGTTCTTC. It specifies CASSQETGLVYYNEQFF.

This clonotype was seen a few times. V usage is TRBV20-1 and J usage is TRBJ2-3; 8 positions match TRBD2. Germline V gives CDR1 DFQATT, CDR2 SNEGSKA (reference sequence). The V segment lost 6 bases and the J segment 7 bases; nucleotides outside the gene matches: 9. The CDR3 loop spans 13 amino acids. CDR3 sequence reads: CSAKAGAPYTQYF. The CDR3 nucleotides are TGCAGTGCCAAAGCGGGAGCCCCTTATACGCAGTATTTT.

This clonotype was seen only a few times. The V and J genes are TRBV3-1 and TRBJ2-1; D not certain. The length of the CDR3 is 15 residues. Per the germline V gene, CDR1 is LGHDT and CDR2 is YNNKEL (reference sequence). Trimming removed 0 bases from V and 8 bases from J, with 14 bases in between. CDR3 sequence reads: CASSQDRIAGYEQFF. In DNA, the CDR3 is TGTGCCAGCAGCCAAGATCGAATAGCCGGGTATGAGCAGTTCTTC.